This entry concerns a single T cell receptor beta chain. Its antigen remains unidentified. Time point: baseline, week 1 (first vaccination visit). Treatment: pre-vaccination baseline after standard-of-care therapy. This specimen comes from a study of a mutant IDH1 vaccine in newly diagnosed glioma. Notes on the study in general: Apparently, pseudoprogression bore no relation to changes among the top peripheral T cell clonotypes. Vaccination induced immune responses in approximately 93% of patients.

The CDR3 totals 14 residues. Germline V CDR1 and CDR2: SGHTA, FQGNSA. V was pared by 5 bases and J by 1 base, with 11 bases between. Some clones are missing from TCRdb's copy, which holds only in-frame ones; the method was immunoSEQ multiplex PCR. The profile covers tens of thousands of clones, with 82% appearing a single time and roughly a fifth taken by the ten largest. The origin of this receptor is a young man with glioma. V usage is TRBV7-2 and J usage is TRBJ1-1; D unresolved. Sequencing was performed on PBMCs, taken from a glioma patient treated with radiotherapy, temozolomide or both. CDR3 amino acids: CASSIDYRNTEAFF. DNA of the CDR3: TGTGCCAGCAGCATAGATTATAGGAACACTGAAGCTTTCTTT.